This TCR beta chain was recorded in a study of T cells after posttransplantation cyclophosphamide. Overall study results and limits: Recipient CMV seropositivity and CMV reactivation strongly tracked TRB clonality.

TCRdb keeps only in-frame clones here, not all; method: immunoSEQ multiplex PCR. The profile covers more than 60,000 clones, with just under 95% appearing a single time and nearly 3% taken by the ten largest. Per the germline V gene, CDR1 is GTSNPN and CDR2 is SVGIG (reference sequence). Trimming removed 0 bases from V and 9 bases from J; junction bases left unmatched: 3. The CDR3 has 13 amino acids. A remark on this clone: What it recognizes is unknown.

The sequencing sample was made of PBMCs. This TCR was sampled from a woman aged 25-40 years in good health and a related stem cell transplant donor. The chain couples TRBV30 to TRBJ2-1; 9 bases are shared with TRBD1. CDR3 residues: CAWSVQGAGEQFF. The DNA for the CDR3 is TGTGCCTGGAGTGTACAGGGGGCGGGTGAGCAGTTCTTC. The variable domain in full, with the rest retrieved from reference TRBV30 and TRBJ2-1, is SQTIHQWPATLVQPVGSPLSLECTVEGTSNPNLYWYRQAAGRGLQLLFYSVGIGQISSEVPQNLSASRPQDRQFILSSKKLLLSDSGFYLCAWSVQGAGEQFFGPGTRLTVL.